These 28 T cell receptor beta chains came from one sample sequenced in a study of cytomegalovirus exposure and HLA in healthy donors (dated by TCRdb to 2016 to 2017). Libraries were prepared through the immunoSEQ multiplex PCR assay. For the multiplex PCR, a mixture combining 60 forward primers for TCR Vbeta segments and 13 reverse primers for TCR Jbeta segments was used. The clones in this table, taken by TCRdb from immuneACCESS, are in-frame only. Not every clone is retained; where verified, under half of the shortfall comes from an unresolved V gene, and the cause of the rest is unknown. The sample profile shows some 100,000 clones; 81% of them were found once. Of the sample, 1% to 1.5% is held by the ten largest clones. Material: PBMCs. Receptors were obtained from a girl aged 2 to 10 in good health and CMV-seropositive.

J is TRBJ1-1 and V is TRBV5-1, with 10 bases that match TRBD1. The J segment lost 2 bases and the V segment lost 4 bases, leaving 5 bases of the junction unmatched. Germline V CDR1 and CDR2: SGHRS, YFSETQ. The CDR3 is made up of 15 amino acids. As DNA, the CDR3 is TGCGCCAGCAGCCAAGGGACAGGGGATAACACTGAAGCTTTCTTT. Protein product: CASSQGTGDNTEAFF. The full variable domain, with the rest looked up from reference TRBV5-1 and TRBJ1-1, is KAGVTQTPRYLIKTRGQQVTLSCSPISGHRSVSWYQQTPGQGLQFLFEYFSETQRNKGNFPGRFSGRQFSNSRSEMNVSTLELGDSALYLCASSQGTGDNTEAFFGQGTRLTVV.

CDR3 coding DNA: TGCGCCAGCAGCTTTGGCCGCACCCCCGCTGGCACAGATACGCAGTATTTT. Translation: CASSFGRTPAGTDTQYF. The rearrangement links TRBV5-1 to TRBJ2-3, with D unresolved. The length of the CDR3 is 17 residues. V was cut by 2 bases and J by 1 base, with 17 bases left in between. Germline V gives CDR1 SGHRS, CDR2 YFSETQ.

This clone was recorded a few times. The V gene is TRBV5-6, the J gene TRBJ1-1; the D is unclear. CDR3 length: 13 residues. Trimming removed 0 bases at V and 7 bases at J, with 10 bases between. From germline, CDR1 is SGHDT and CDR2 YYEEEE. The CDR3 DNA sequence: TGTGCCAGCAGCTTGGAAACACCTGGTGAAGCTTTCTTT. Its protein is CASSLETPGEAFF.

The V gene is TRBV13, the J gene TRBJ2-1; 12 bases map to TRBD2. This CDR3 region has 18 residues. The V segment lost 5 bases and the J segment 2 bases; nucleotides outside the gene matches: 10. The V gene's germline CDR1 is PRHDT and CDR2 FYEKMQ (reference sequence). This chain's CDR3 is CASSHKTSGSGTYNEQFF. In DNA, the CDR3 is TGTGCCAGCAGCCACAAGACTAGCGGGAGTGGGACCTACAATGAGCAGTTCTTC.

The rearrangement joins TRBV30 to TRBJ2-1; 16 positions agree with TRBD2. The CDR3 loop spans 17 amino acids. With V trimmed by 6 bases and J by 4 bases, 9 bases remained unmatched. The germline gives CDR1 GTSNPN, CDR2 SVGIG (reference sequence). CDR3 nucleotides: TGTGCCTGCTACGCCGGGACTAGCGGGAGGGTTTACAATGAGCAGTTCTTC. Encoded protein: CACYAGTSGRVYNEQFF.

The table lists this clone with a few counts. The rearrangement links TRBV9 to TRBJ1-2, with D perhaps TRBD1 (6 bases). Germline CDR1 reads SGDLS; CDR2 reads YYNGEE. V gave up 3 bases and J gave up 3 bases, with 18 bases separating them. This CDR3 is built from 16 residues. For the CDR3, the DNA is TGTGCCAGCAGCGCCCAGCCACCAGGGGCAGACTATGGCTACACCTTC. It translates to CASSAQPPGADYGYTF. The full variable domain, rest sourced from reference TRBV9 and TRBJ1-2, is DSGVTQTPKHLITATGQRVTLRCSPRSGDLSVYWYQQSLDQGLQFLIQYYNGEERAKGNILERFSAQQFPDLHSELNLSSLELGDSALYFCASSAQPPGADYGYTFGSGTRLTVV.

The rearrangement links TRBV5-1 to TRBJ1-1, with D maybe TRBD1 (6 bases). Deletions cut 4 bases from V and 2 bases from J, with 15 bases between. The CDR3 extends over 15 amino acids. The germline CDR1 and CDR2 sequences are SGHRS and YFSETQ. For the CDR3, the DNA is TGCGCCAGCAGCCCCCAACAGGGAATCAACACTGAAGCTTTCTTT. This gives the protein CASSPQQGINTEAFF.

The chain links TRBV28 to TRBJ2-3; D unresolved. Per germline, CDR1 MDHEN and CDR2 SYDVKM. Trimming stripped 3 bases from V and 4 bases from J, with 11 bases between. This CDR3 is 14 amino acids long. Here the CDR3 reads CASSFSVSPDTQYF. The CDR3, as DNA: TGTGCCAGCAGTTTCTCCGTTTCCCCAGATACGCAGTATTTT.

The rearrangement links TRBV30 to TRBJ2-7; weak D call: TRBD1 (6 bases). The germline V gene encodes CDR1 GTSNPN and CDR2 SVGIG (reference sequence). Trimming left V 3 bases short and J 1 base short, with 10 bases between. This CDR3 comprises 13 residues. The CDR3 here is CAWRDTGSYEQYF. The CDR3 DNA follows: TGTGCCTGGAGAGATACAGGGTCCTACGAGCAGTACTTC.

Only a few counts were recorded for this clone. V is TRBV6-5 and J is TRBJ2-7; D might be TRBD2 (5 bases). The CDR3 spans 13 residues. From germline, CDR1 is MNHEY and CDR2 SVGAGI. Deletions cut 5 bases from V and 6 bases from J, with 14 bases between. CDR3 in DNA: TGTGCCAGCAGTCGCGGGTCTTTGGGCGAGCAGTACTTC. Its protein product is CASSRGSLGEQYF.

CDR3 in amino acids: CASSETGQGAKETQYF. The CDR3 nucleotides are TGTGCCAGCAGCGAGACGGGACAGGGAGCCAAAGAGACCCAGTACTTC. V gene TRBV7-3 combines with J gene TRBJ2-5; 9 nucleotides line up with TRBD1. Germline CDR1 reads SGHTA; CDR2 reads FQGTGA. After removal of 5 bases from V and 3 bases from J, the junction contained 10 bases not matched to a gene. The CDR3 length is 16 residues. Full variable domain (outside the CDR3, taken from reference TRBV7-3 and TRBJ2-5): GAGVSQTPSNKVTEKGKYVELRCDPISGHTALYWYRQSLGQGPEFLIYFQGTGAADDSGLPNDRFFAVRPEGSVSTLKIQRTERGDSAVYLCASSETGQGAKETQYFGPGTRLLVL.

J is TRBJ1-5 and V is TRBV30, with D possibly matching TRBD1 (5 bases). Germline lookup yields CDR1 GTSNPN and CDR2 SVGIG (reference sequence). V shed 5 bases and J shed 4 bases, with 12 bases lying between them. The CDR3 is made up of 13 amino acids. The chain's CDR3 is CAWGATANQPQHF. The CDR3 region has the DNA TGTGCCTGGGGCGCGACAGCAAATCAGCCCCAGCATTTT.

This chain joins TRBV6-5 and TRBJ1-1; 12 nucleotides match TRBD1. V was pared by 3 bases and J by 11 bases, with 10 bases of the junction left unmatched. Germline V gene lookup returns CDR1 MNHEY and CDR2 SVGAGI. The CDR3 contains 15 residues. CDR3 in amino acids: CASSYLTGTGGIAFF. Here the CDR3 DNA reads TGTGCCAGCAGTTATTTAACCGGGACAGGGGGCATCGCTTTCTTT.

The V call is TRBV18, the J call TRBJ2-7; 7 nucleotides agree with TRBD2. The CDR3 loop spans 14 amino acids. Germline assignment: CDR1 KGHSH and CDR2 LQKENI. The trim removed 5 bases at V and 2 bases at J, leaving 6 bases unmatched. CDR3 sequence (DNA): TGTGCCAGCTCAGAAAGCGGGACTGCCTACGAGCAGTACTTC. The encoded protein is CASSESGTAYEQYF.

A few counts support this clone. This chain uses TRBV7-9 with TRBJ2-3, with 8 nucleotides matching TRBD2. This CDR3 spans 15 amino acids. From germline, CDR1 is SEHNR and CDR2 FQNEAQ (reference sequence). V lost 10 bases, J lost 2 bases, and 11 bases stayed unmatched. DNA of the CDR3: TGTGCCATAGGACTAGCCGACCTTTCCACAGATACGCAGTATTTT. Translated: CAIGLADLSTDTQYF.

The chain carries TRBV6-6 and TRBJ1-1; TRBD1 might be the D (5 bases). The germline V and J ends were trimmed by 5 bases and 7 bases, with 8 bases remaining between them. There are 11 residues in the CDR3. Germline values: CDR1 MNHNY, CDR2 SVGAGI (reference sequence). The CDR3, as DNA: TGTGCCAGCAGTACCACAGGTGAAGCTTTCTTT. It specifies CASSTTGEAFF.

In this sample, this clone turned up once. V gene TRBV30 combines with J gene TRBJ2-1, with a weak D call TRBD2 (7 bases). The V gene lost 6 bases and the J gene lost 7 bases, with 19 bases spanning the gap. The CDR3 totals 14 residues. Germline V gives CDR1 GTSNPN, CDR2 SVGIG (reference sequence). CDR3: CACAGGGSQNEQFF. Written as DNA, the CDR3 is TGTGCCTGTGCCGGGGGCGGGAGTCAGAATGAGCAGTTCTTC.

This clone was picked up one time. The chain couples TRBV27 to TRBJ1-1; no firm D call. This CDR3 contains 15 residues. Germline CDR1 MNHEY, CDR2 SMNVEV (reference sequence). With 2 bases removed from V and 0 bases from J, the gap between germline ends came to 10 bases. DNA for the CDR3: TGTGCCAGCAGTTTACACAGAACCATGAACACTGAAGCTTTCTTT. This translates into CASSLHRTMNTEAFF.

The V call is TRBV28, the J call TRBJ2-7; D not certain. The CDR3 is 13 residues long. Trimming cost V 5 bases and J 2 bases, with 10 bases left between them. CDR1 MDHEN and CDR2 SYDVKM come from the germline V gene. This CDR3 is CASSTPSTYEQYF. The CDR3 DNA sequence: TGTGCCAGCAGTACCCCGAGTACCTACGAGCAGTACTTC.

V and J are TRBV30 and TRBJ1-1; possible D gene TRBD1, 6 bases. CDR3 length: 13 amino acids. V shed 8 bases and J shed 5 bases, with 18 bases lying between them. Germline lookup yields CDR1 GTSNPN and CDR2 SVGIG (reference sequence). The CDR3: CARARDIYTEAFF. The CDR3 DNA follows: TGTGCCCGAGCCCGGGACATTTATACTGAAGCTTTCTTT.

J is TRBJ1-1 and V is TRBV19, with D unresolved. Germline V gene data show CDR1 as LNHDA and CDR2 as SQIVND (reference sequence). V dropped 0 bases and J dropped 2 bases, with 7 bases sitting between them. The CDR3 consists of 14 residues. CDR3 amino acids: CASSIEGRNTEAFF. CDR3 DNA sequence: TGTGCCAGTAGTATAGAGGGCAGAAACACTGAAGCTTTCTTT.

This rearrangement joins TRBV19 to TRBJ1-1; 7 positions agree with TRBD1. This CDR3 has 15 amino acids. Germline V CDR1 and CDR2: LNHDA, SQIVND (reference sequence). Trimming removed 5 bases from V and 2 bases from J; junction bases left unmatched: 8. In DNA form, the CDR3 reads TGTGCCAGTAGTTTTACCGGGACAGCAAACACTGAAGCTTTCTTT. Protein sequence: CASSFTGTANTEAFF.

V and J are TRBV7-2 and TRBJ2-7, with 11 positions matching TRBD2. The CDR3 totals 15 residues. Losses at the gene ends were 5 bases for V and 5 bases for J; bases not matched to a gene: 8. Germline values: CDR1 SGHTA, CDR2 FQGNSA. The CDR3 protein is CASSLGLAENDEQYF. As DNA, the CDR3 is TGTGCCAGCAGCCTGGGACTAGCGGAGAACGACGAGCAGTACTTC.

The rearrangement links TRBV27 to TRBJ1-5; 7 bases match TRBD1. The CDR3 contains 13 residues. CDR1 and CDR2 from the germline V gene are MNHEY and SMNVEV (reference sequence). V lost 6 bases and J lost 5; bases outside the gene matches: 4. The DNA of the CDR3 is TGTGCCAGCAGGACAGGGTGGCATCAGCCCCAGCATTTT. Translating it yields CASRTGWHQPQHF.

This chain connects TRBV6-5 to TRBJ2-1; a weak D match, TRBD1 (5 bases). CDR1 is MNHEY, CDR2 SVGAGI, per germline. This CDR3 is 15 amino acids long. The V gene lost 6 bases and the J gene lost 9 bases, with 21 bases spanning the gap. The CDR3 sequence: CASREPRVGKPEQFF. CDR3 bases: TGTGCCAGCAGGGAACCCAGGGTTGGCAAGCCTGAGCAGTTCTTC.

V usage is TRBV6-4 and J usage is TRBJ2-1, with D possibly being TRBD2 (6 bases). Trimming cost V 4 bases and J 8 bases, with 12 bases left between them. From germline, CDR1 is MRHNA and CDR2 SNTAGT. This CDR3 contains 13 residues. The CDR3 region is CASSARREYEQFF. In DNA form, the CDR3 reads TGTGCCAGCAGTGCTAGGAGGGAGTATGAGCAGTTCTTC.

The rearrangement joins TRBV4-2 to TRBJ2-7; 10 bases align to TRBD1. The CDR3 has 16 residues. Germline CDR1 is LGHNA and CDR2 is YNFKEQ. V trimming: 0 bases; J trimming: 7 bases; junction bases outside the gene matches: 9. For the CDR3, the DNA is TGTGCCAGCAGCCAAGAAGGAGGACAGGGGGTTGATGAGCAGTACTTC. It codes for CASSQEGGQGVDEQYF.

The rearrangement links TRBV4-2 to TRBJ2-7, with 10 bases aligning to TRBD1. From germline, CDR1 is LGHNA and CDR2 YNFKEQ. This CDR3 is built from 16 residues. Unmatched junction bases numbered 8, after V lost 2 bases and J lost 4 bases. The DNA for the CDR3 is TGTGCCAGCAGCCAATCCGTCGGGACAGGGGAATACGAGCAGTACTTC. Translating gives CASSQSVGTGEYEQYF.